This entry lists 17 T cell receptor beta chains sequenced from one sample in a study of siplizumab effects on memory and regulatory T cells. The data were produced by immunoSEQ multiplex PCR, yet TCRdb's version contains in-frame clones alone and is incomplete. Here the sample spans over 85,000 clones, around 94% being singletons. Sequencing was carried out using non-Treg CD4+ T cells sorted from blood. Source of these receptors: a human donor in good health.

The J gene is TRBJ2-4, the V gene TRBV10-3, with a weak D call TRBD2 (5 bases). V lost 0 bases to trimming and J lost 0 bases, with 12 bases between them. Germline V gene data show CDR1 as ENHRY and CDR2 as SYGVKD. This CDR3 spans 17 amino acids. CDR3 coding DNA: TGTGCCATCAGTGAGTCGGTCGGGGTGGGAGCCAAAAACATTCAGTACTTC. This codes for CAISESVGVGAKNIQYF.

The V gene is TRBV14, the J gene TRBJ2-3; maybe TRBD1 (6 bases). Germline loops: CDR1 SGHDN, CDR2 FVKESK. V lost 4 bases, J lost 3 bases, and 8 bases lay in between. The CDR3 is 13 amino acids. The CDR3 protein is CASSPRGTDTQYF. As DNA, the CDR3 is TGTGCCAGCAGCCCCAGGGGAACAGATACGCAGTATTTT.

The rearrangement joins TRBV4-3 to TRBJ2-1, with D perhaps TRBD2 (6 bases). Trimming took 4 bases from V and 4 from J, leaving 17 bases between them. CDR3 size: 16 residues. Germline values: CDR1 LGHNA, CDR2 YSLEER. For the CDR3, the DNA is TGCGCCAGCAGCCCAGATCACCGGGACTTATACAATGAGCAGTTCTTC. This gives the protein CASSPDHRDLYNEQFF.

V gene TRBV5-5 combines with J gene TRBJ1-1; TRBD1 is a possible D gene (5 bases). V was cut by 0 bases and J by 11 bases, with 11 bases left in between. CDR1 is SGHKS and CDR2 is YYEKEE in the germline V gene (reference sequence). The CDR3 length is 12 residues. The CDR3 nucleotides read TGTGCCAGCAGCTTGGGGGGGAAGTCGGCTTTCTTT. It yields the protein CASSLGGKSAFF.

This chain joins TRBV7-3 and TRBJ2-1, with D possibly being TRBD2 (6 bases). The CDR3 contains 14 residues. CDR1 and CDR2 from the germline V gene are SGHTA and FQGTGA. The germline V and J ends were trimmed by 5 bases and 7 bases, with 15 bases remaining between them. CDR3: CASSPLGGRNEQFF. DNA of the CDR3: TGTGCCAGCAGCCCCCTCGGGGGTAGAAATGAGCAGTTCTTC.

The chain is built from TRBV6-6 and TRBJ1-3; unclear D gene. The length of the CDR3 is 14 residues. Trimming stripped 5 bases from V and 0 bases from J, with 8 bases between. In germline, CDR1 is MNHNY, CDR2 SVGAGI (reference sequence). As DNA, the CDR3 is TGTGCCAGCAGTCTTACTCCCTCTGGAAACACCATATATTTT. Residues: CASSLTPSGNTIYF.

The CDR3 DNA reads as TGTGCCAGCAGCTTAGGACAGACAATGAACACTGAAGCTTTCTTT. Amino acids: CASSLGQTMNTEAFF. The rearrangement links TRBV11-2 to TRBJ1-1; D is perhaps TRBD1 (5 bases). CDR3 length equals 15 residues. Trimming cost V 1 base and J 0 bases, with 9 bases left between them. CDR1 is SGHAT and CDR2 is FQNNGV in the germline V gene.

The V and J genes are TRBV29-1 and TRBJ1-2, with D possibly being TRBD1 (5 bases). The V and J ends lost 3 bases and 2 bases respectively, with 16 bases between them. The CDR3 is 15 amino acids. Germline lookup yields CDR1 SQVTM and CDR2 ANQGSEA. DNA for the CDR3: TGCAGCGTTGACCTGCAGGCAGGACAAAACTATGGCTACACCTTC. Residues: CSVDLQAGQNYGYTF.

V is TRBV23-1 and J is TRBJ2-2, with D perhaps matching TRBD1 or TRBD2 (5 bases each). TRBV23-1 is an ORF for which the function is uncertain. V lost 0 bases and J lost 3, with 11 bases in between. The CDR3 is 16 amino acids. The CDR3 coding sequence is TGCGCCAGCAGTCAATCGGGGGAAAGTGACACCGGGGAGCTGTTTTTT. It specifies CASSQSGESDTGELFF.

The CDR3 sequence: CATGPLFGANVLTF. CDR3 DNA: TGTGCCACCGGCCCCCTCTTCGGGGCCAACGTCCTGACTTTC. V and J are TRBV6-1 and TRBJ2-6, with no clear D. V was cut by 10 bases and J by 4 bases, with 14 bases left in between. In germline, CDR1 is MNHNS, CDR2 SASEGT. This CDR3 has 14 amino acids.

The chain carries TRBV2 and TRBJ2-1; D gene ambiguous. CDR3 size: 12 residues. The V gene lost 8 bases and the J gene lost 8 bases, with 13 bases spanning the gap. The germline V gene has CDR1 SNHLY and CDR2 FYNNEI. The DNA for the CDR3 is TGTGCCAGCGGTGTTGGCGGCTATGAGCAGTTCTTC. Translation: CASGVGGYEQFF.

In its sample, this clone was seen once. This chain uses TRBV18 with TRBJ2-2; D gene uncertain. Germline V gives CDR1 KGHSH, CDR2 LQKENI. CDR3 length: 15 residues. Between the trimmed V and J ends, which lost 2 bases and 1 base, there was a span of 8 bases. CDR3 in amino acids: CASSPFGGNTGELFF. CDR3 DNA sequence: TGTGCCAGCTCACCATTTGGTGGGAACACCGGGGAGCTGTTTTTT.

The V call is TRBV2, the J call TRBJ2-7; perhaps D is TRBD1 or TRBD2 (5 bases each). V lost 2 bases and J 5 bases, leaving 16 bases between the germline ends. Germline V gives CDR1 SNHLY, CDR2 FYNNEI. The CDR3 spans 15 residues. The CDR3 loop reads CASSETGVGSNEQYF. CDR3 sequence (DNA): TGTGCCAGCAGTGAAACAGGAGTAGGGAGCAACGAGCAGTACTTC.

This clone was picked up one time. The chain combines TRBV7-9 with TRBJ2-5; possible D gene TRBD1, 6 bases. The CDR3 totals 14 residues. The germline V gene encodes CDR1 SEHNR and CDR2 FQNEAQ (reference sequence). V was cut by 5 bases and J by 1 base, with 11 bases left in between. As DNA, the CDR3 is TGTGCCAGCAGCCAAGGGACATCCCAAGAGACCCAGTACTTC. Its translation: CASSQGTSQETQYF. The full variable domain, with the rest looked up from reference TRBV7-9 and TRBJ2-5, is DTGVSQNPRHKITKRGQNVTFRCDPISEHNRLYWYRQTLGQGPEFLTYFQNEAQLEKSRLLSDRFSAERPKGSFSTLEIQRTEQGDSAMYLCASSQGTSQETQYFGPGTRLLVL.

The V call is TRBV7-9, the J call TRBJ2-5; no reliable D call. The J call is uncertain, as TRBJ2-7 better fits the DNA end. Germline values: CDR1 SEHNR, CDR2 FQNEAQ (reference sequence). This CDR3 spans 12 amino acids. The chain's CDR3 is CASSSDGYEQYF. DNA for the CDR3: TGTGCCAGCAGTTCCGACGGTTACGAGCAGTACTTC.

The CDR3: CASSPQEGGYNEQFF. The CDR3 DNA reads TGTGCCAGCTCACCACAAGAAGGGGGCTACAATGAGCAGTTCTTC. The V and J genes are TRBV18 and TRBJ2-1; D is possibly TRBD1 (6 bases). The V and J ends lost 1 base and 3 bases respectively, with 10 bases between them. This CDR3 is built from 15 residues. The germline V gene has CDR1 KGHSH and CDR2 LQKENI.

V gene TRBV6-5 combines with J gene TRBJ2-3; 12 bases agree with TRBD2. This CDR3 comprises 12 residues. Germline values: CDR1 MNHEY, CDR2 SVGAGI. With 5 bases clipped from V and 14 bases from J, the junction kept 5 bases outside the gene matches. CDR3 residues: CASSRLAGARYF. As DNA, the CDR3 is TGTGCCAGCAGTAGACTAGCGGGGGCCCGGTATTTT.